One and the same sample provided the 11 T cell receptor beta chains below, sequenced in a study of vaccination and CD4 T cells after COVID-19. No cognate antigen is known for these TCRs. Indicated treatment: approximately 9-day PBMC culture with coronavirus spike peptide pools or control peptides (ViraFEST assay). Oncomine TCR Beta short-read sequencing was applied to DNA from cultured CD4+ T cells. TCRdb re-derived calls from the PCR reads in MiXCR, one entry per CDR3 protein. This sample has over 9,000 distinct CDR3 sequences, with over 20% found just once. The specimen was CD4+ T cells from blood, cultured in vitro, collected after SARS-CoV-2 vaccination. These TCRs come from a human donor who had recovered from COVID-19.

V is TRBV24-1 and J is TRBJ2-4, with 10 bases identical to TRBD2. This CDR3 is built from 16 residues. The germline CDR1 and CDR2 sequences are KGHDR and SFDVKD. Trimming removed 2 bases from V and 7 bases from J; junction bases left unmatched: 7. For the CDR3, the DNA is TGTGCCACCAGTGATTCACAAGCGGGAGGGTCTAACATTCAGTACTTC. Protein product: CATSDSQAGGSNIQYF.

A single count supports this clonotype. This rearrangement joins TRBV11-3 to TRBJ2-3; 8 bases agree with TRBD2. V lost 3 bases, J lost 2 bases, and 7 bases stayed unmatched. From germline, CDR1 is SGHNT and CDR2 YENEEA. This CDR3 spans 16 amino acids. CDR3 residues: CASSFTRTSLTDTQYF. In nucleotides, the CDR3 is TGTGCCAGCAGCTTTACCCGGACTAGCCTCACAGATACGCAGTATTTT.

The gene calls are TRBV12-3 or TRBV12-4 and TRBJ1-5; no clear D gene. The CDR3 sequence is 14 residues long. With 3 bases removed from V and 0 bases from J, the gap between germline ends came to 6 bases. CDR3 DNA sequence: TGTGCCAGCAGTTTTGGGGATAGCAATCAGCCCCAGCATTTT. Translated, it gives CASSFGDSNQPQHF.

The CDR3 DNA sequence: TGTGCCAGCAGTGGGCCCAGGGGGAACTCCTACGAGCAGTACTTC. Its protein is CASSGPRGNSYEQYF. The V call is TRBV28, the J call TRBJ2-7; 7 bases fit TRBD1. Unmatched junction bases numbered 7, after V lost 5 bases and J lost 0 bases. The length of the CDR3 is 15 residues. Germline loops: CDR1 MDHEN, CDR2 SYDVKM.

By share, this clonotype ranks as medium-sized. CDR3 DNA sequence: TGTGCCAGCAGCCTCGGACAGGCACAGCGGTATGGCTACACCTTC. Its translation is CASSLGQAQRYGYTF. This chain joins TRBV14 and TRBJ1-2, with TRBD1 matching over 7 bases. J gave up 5 bases and V 4 bases, and 10 bases lay outside the gene matches. The CDR3 is made up of 15 amino acids. Looked up from germline, CDR1 is SGHDN and CDR2 is FVKESK. The complete variable domain, with remaining parts taken from reference TRBV14 and TRBJ1-2, reads EAGVTQFPSHSVIEKGQTVTLRCDPISGHDNLYWYRRVMGKEIKFLLHFVKESKQDESGMPNNRFLAERTGGTYSTLKVQPAELEDSGVYFCASSLGQAQRYGYTFGSGTRLTVV.

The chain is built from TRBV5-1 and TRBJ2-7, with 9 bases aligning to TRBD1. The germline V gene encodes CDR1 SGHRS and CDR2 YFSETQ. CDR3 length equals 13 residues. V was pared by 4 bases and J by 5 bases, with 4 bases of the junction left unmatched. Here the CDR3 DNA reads TGCGCCAGCAGCGGAGGACAGGGGAACGAGCAGTACTTC. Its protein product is CASSGGQGNEQYF.

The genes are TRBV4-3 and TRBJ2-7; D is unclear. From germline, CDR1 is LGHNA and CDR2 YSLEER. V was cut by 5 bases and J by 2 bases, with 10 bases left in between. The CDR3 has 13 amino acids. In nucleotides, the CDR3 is TGCGCCAGCAGCGTCACCCCCGCCTACGAGCAGTACTTC. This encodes CASSVTPAYEQYF.

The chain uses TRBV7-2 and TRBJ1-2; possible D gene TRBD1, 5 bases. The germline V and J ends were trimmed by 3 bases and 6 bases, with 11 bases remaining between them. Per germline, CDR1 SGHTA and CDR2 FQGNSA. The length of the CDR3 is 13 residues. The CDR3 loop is CASSFRDLHGYTF. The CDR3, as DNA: TGTGCCAGCAGCTTCCGGGACCTGCATGGCTACACCTTC.

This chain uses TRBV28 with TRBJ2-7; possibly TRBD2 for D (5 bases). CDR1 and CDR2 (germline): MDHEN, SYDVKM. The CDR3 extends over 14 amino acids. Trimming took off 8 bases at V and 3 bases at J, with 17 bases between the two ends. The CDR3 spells CASSRRSPVYEQYF. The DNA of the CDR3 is TGTGCCAGCTCCCGGAGGAGCCCAGTCTACGAGCAGTACTTC.

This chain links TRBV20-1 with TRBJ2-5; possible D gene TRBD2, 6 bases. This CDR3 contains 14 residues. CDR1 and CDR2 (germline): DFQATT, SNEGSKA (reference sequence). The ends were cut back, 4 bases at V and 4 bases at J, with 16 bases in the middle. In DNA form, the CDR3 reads TGCAGTGCTACGAAAGGAGGAGGGCGAGAGACCCAGTACTTC. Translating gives CSATKGGGRETQYF.

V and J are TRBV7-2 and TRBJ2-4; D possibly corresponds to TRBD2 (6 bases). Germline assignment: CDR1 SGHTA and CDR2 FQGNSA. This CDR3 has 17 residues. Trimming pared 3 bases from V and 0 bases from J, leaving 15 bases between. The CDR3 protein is CASSFGPRGSAKNIQYF. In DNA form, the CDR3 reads TGTGCCAGCAGCTTCGGTCCGCGGGGATCAGCCAAAAACATTCAGTACTTC.